The sequence of this TCR beta chain was determined in a study of blood T cell repertoires in COVID-19. Trimming left V 4 bases short and J 1 base short, with 10 bases between. CDR3 length equals 14 residues. CDR1 and CDR2 from the germline V gene are LNHDA and SQIVND (reference sequence). Here immunoSEQ multiplex PCR was the method, and the copy in TCRdb shows in-frame clones only, minus some. The repertoire holds tens of thousands of clones, more than 75% seen once, with about 6.5% in the top ten. The sample comprised peripheral blood. The clonotype was recovered from a man between 65 and 85 years old with acute or convalescent COVID-19. This chain joins TRBV19 and TRBJ1-1, with D unresolved. CDR3 in amino acids: CASSSPTGNTEAFF. CDR3 sequence (DNA): TGTGCCAGTAGTAGTCCAACGGGGAACACTGAAGCTTTCTTT. The variable domain in full, with the rest retrieved from reference TRBV19 and TRBJ1-1, is DGGITQSPKYLFRKEGQNVTLSCEQNLNHDAMYWYRQDPGQGLRLIYYSQIVNDFQKGDIAEGYSVSREKKESFPLTVTSAQKNPTAFYLCASSSPTGNTEAFFGQGTRLTVV.